Listed here is a single T cell receptor (beta chain). The sample belongs to a study of patients and donors after allogeneic stem cell transplantation. Using its own MiXCR run on the RT-PCR reads, TCRdb lists one record per CDR3 protein. This sample has under 200,000 distinct CDR3 sequences; about 24% occur once, and the top ten carry about 24%. Trimming removed 7 bases from V and 5 bases from J; junction bases left unmatched: 8. Germline loops: CDR1 SQVTM, CDR2 ANQGSEA. The CDR3 has 13 residues. This TCR was recovered from a human donor who was either an allogeneic HSCT recipient or a stem cell or donor lymphocyte infusion donor (not recorded which). It is not recorded whose cells these are; they may come from a transplant donor. J is TRBJ2-3 and V is TRBV29-1; 8 bases fit TRBD1. The sequenced material came from blood, either unsorted or a sorted T cell fraction (not recorded which). The CDR3 DNA follows: TGCAGCGCCTTGGACAGGGATCAAGATACGCAGTATTTT. Encoded protein: CSALDRDQDTQYF.